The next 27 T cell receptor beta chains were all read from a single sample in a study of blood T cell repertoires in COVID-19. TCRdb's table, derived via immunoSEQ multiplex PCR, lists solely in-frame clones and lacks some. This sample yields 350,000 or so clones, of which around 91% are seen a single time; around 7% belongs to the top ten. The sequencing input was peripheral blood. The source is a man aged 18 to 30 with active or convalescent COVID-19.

DNA of the CDR3: TGTGCCAGCAGTTACCTCCCGGGCTCTGGAAACACCATATATTTT. It is translated as CASSYLPGSGNTIYF. V usage is TRBV6-5 and J usage is TRBJ1-3; D gene unclear. The V and J ends lost 2 bases and 0 bases respectively, with 8 bases between them. CDR1 and CDR2 from the germline V gene are MNHEY and SVGAGI. CDR3 length equals 15 residues.

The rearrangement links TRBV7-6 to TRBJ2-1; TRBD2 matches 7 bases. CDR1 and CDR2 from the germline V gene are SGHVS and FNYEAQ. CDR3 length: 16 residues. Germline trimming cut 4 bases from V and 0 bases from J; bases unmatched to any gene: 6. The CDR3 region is CASSWYGGSSYNEQFF. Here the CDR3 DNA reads TGTGCCAGCAGCTGGTATGGCGGGAGCTCCTACAATGAGCAGTTCTTC.

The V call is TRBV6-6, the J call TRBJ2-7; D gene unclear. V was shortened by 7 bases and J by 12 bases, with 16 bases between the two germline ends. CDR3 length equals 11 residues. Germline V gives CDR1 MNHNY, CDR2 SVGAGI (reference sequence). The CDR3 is CASNHLGVGYF. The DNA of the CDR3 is TGTGCCAGCAACCACCTAGGCGTTGGGTACTTC.

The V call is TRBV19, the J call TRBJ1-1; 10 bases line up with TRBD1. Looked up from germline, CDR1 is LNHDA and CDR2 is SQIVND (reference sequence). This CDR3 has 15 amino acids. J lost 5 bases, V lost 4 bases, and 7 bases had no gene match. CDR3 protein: CASSNSPDRGTEAFF. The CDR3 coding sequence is TGTGCCAGTAGTAATTCCCCGGACAGGGGGACTGAAGCTTTCTTT.

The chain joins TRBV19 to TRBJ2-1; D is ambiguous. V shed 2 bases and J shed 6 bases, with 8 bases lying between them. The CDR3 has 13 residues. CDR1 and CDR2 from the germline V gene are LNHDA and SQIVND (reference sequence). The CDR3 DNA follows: TGTGCCAGTAGTATAAAGGCAGGCAATGAGCAGTTCTTC. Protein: CASSIKAGNEQFF.

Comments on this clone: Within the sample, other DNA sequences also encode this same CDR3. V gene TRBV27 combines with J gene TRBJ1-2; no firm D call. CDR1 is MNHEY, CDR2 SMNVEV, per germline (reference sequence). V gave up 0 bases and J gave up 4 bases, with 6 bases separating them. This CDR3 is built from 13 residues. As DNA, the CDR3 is TGTGCCAGCAGTTTATCAGGCGGCTATGGCTACACCTTC. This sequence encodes CASSLSGGYGYTF.

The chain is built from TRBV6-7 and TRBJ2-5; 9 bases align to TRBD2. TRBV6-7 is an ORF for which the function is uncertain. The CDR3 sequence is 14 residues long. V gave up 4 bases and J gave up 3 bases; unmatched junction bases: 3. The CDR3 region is CASSLRLAEETQYF. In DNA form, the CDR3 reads TGTGCCAGCAGTTTAAGACTAGCGGAAGAGACCCAGTACTTC.

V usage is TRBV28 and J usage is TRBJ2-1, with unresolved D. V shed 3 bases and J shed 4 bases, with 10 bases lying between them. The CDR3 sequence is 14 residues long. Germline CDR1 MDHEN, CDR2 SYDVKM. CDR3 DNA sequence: TGTGCCAGCAGTTTTGAACAGTTGTACAATGAGCAGTTCTTC. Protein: CASSFEQLYNEQFF. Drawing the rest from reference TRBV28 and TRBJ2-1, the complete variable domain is DVKVTQSSRYLVKRTGEKVFLECVQDMDHENMFWYRQDPGLGLRLIYFSYDVKMKEKGDIPEGYSVSREKKERFSLILESASTNQTSMYLCASSFEQLYNEQFFGPGTRLTVL.

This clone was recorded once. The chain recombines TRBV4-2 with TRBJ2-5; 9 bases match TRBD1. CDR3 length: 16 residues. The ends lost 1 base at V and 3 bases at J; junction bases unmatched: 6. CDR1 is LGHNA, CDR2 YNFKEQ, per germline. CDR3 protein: CASSQVLGTGKETQYF. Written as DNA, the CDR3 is TGTGCCAGCAGCCAAGTTTTGGGGACAGGGAAAGAGACCCAGTACTTC.

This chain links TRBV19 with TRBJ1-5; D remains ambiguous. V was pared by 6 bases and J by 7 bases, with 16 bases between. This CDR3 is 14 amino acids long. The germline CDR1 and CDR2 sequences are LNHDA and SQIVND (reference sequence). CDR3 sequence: CASSFAGIGQPQHF. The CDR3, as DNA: TGTGCCAGTAGCTTTGCGGGGATTGGGCAGCCCCAGCATTTT.

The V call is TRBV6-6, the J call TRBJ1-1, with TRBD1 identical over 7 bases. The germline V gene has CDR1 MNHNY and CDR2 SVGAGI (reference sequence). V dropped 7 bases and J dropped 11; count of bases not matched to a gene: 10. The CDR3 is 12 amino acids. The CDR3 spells CASTHSTGTAFF. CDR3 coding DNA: TGTGCCAGCACCCACTCGACAGGGACTGCTTTCTTT.

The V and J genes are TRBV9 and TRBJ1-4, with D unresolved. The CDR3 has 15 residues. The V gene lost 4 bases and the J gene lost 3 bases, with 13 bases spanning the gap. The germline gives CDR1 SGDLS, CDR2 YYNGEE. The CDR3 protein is CASSPRAGANEKLFF. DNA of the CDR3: TGTGCCAGCAGCCCTAGGGCCGGGGCTAATGAAAAACTGTTTTTT.

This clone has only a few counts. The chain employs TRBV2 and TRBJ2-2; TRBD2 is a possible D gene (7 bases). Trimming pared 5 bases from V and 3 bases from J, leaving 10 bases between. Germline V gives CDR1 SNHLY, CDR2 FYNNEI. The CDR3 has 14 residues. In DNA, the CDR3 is TGTGCCAGCAGTCAGGGGAGGGACACCGGGGAGCTGTTTTTT. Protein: CASSQGRDTGELFF.

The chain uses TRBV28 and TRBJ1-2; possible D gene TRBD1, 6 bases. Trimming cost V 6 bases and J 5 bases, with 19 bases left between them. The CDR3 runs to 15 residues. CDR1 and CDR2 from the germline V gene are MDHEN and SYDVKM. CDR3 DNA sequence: TGTGCCAGCAGCTCCCGAACACAGGGACATTATGGCTACACCTTC. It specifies CASSSRTQGHYGYTF.

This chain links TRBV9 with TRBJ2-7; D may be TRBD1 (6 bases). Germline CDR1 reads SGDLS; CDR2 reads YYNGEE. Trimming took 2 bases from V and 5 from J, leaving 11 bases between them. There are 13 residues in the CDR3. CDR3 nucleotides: TGTGCCAGCAGCGTTACAGGGTCCAACGAGCAGTACTTC. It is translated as CASSVTGSNEQYF.

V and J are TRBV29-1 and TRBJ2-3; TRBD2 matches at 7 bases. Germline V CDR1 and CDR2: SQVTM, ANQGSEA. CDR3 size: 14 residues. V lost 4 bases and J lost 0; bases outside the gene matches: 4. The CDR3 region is CSVGPSGSTDTQYF. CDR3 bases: TGCAGCGTTGGGCCTAGCGGAAGCACAGATACGCAGTATTTT.

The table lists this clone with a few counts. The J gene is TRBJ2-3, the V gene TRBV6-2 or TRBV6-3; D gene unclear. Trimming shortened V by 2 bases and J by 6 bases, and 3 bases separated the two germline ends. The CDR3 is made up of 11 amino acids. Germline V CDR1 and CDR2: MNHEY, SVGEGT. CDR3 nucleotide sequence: TGTGCCAGCAGTTACCCGGATACGCAGTATTTT. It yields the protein CASSYPDTQYF.

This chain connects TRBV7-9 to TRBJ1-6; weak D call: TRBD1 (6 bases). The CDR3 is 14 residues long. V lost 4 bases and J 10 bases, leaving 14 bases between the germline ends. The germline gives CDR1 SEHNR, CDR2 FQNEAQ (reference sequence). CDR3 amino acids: CASSSDRDRSPLHF. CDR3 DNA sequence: TGTGCCAGCAGCTCGGACAGAGACAGGTCACCCCTCCACTTT.

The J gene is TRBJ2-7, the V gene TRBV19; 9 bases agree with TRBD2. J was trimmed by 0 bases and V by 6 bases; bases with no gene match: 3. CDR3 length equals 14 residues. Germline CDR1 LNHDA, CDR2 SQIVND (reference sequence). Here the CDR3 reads CASSRTSASYEQYF. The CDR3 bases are TGTGCCAGTAGCCGGACTAGCGCCTCCTACGAGCAGTACTTC.

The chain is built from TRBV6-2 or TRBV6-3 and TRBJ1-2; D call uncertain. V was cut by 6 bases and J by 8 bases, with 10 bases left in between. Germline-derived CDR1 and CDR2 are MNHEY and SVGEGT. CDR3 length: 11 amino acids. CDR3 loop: CASSPARGYTF. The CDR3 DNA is TGTGCCAGCAGCCCCGCCCGGGGCTACACCTTC.

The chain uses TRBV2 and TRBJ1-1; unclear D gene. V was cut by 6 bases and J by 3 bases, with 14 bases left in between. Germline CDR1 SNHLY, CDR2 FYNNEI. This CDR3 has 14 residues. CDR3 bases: TGTGCCAGCAGGCGGAGAGAGGGTTACACTGAAGCTTTCTTT. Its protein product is CASRRREGYTEAFF.

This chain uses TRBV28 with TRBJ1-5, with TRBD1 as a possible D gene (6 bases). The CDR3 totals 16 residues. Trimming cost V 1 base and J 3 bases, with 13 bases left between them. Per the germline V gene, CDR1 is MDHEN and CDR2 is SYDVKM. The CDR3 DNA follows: TGTGCCAGCAGTTTATTACAGGGAAGGTCCAATCAGCCCCAGCATTTT. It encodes CASSLLQGRSNQPQHF.

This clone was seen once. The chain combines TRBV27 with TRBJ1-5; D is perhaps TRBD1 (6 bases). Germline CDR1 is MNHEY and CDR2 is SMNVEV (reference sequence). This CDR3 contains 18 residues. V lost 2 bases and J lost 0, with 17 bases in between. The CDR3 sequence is CASSLISSGVHSNQPQHF. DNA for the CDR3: TGTGCCAGCAGTTTAATTAGCTCAGGGGTCCATAGCAATCAGCCCCAGCATTTT.

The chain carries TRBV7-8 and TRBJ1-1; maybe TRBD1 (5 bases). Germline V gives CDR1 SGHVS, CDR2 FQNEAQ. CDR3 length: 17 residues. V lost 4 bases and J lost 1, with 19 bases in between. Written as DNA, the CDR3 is TGTGCCAGCAGCTATTTCAACTTCGACAGACAGAACACTGAAGCTTTCTTT. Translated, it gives CASSYFNFDRQNTEAFF.

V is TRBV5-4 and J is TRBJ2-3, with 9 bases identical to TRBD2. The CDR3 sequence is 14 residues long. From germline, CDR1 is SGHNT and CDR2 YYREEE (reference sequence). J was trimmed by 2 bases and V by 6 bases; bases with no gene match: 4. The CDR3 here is CASTGGRATDTQYF. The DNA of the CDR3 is TGTGCCAGCACGGGCGGGAGGGCCACAGATACGCAGTATTTT.

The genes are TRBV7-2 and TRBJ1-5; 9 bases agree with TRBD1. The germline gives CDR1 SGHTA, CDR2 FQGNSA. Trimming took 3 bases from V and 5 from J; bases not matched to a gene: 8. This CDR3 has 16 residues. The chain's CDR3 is CASSFGTGITDQPQHF. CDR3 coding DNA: TGTGCCAGCAGCTTCGGGACAGGGATCACCGATCAGCCCCAGCATTTT. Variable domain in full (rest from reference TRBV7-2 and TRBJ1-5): GAGVSQSPSNKVTEKGKDVELRCDPISGHTALYWYRQSLGQGLEFLIYFQGNSAPDKSGLPSDRFSAERTGGSVSTLTIQRTQQEDSAVYLCASSFGTGITDQPQHFGDGTRLSIL.

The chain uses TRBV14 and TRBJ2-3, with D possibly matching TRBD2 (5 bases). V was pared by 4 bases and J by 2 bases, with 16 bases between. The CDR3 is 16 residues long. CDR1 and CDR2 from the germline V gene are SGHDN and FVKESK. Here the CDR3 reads CASSPGNILSTDTQYF. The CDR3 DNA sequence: TGTGCCAGCAGCCCCGGGAACATACTATCCACAGATACGCAGTATTTT. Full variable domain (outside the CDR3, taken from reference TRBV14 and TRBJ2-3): EAGVTQFPSHSVIEKGQTVTLRCDPISGHDNLYWYRRVMGKEIKFLLHFVKESKQDESGMPNNRFLAERTGGTYSTLKVQPAELEDSGVYFCASSPGNILSTDTQYFGPGTRLTVL.